This T cell receptor (beta chain) comes out of a study of shared clonotypes between healthy human individuals. Across the study: Researchers assigned three CD4 naive, three CD4 memory, two CD8 naive and one CD8 memory plate to each donor. Findings and limits, study-wide: Larger richness was generally estimated for naive than memory subsets. Roughly 4.6% of naive CD4 clonotypes were common to several donors.

This clone was recorded once. As yet, its antigen is unknown. Naive CD4+ cells were CD45RA-selected; the remaining cells were memory. This CDR3 spans 13 amino acids. CDR1 is SGHNT and CDR2 is YYREEE in the germline V gene (reference sequence). Trimming cost V 6 bases and J 3 bases, with 10 bases left between them. Only in-frame clones appear in the TCRdb table, and some are missing; sequencing was by immunoSEQ multiplex PCR. The table includes roughly 1,000,000 clones, around 82% detected once. The sample comprised memory CD4+ T cells from PBMCs. Subset reported: CD45RA-negative fraction. The sequence came from a man younger than 35 in good health. Some clones in this sample may be carry-over from other donors' samples. This rearrangement joins TRBV5-4 to TRBJ2-1; TRBD2 might be the D (6 bases). The CDR3 region has the DNA TGTGCCAGCACGGGGACTCTCTACAATGAGCAGTTCTTC. This translates into CASTGTLYNEQFF.